This T cell receptor beta chain was sequenced during a study of blood T cells in healthy people across ages. The CDR3 length is 14 residues. The V segment lost 2 bases and the J segment 6 bases; nucleotides outside the gene matches: 4. No fewer than 6 million PBMCs went into each sample. At least 6 micrograms of total RNA were extracted per sample. It was with a sample-barcoded 5' primer and a J-beta primer mix that a second PCR of about 7 to 12 cycles was run. TCRdb reprocessed the 5' RACE reads with MiXCR, giving one entry per CDR3 protein. The sample lists some 1.4 million distinct CDR3 sequences, approximately 42% occurring once.

The rearrangement uses TRBV12-3 or TRBV12-4 and TRBJ2-1; 7 bases fit TRBD1. The sequenced material came from blood. This sequence originates from a woman under 30 in good health. The CDR3 DNA sequence: TGTGCCAGCAGTTTACCCAGGGGGTCCAATGAGCAGTTCTTC. Residues: CASSLPRGSNEQFF.